This TCR beta chain was found in a study of identical twins. CDR3 size: 12 residues. Germline CDR1 and CDR2: SGHDN and FVKESK. V gave up 8 bases and J gave up 7 bases; unmatched junction bases: 5. A universal primer site was created by template switching, with the cDNA bearing unique molecular identifiers. Using its own MiXCR run on the 5' RACE reads, TCRdb lists one record per CDR3 protein. The sample has 1.5 million or so distinct CDR3 sequences, under 35% seen once; the top ten hold approximately 0.25%. The sample holds a few counts of this clonotype. The chain recombines TRBV14 with TRBJ1-2; 9 positions agree with TRBD1. Sample: cord blood. The receptor's source is a newborn girl in good health. The CDR3 sequence: CASGTGSGGYTF. Written as DNA, the CDR3 is TGTGCCAGCGGGACAGGGAGTGGTGGCTACACCTTC.